This is a list of T cell receptor beta chains from one sample in a study of blood T cells in healthy people across ages. One entry per CDR3 protein, called by TCRdb with MiXCR from the 5' RACE reads. The table shows 1,500,000 or so distinct CDR3 sequences, with about 45% occurring only once. Sequenced material: blood. The receptors were gathered from a woman under 30 in good health. The CDR3 runs from the conserved cysteine through the conserved F or W.

j_call v_call cdr3_aa
TRBJ2-1 TRBV4-3 CASSQDHAGGPYEQFF
TRBJ2-5 TRBV10-3 CAISSGGGVAETQYF
TRBJ2-3 TRBV7-9 CASRWQIDTQYF
TRBJ1-1 TRBV5-1 CASSFEGATKAFF
TRBJ2-3 TRBV28 CASSTGGSGADTQYF
TRBJ1-1 TRBV18 CASSPPSARGGTEAFF
TRBJ2-3 TRBV11-2 CASTPDRGADTQYF
TRBJ1-1 TRBV14 CASSQNRVGAFF
TRBJ2-1 TRBV4-3 CSSSQDSGRGNEQFF
- TRBV6-1 CASSTGHASSYNEQYF
TRBJ1-1 TRBV12-3/TRBV12-4 CASSKPGQGSLEAFF
TRBJ1-1 TRBV20-1 CSAPASGRTEAFF
TRBJ1-2 TRBV27 CATGTNYGYTF
TRBJ2-1 TRBV7-2 CASSNGLAVLYEQFF
TRBJ2-7 TRBV28 CASSPIPRSTEQYF
TRBJ1-1 TRBV20-1 CSAGRASEAFF
TRBJ2-5 TRBV13 CASSPSFRGYKQYF
TRBJ1-1 TRBV20-1 CSARIGQSDTEAFF